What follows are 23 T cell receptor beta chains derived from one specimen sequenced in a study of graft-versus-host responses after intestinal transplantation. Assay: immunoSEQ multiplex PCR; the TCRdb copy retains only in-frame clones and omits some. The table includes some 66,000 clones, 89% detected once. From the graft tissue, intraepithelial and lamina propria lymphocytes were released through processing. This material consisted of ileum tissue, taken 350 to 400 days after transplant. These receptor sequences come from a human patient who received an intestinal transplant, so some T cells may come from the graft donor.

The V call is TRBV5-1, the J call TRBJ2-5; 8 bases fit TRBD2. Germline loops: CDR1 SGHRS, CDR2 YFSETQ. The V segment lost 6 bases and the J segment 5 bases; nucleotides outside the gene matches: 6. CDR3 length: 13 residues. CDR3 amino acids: CASKLAVEETQYF. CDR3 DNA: TGCGCCAGCAAACTAGCGGTGGAGGAGACCCAGTACTTC. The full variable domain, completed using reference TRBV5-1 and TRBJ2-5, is KAGVTQTPRYLIKTRGQQVTLSCSPISGHRSVSWYQQTPGQGLQFLFEYFSETQRNKGNFPGRFSGRQFSNSRSEMNVSTLELGDSALYLCASKLAVEETQYFGPGTRLLVL.

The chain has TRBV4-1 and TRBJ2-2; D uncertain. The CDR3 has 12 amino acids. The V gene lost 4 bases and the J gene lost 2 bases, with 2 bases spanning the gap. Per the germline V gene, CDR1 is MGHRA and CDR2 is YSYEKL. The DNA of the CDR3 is TGCGCCAGCAGCCTTAACACCGGGGAGCTGTTTTTT. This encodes CASSLNTGELFF.

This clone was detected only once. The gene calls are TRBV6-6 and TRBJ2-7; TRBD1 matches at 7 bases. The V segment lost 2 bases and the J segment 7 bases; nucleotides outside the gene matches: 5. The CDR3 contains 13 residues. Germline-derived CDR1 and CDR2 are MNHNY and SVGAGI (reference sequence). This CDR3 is CASSYGTATEQYF. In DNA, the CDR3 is TGTGCCAGCAGTTACGGGACAGCGACGGAGCAGTACTTC.

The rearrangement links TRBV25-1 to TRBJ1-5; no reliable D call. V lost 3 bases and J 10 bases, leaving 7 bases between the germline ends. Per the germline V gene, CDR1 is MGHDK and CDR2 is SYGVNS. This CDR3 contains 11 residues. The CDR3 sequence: CASSDHGPQHF. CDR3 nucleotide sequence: TGTGCCAGCAGTGATCATGGACCCCAGCATTTT.

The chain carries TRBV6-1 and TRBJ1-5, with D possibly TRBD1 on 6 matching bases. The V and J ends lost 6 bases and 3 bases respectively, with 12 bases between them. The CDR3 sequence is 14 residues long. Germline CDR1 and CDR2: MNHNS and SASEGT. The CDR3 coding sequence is TGTGCCAGCAGGGAACAGGGACCCAATCAGCCCCAGCATTTT. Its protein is CASREQGPNQPQHF.

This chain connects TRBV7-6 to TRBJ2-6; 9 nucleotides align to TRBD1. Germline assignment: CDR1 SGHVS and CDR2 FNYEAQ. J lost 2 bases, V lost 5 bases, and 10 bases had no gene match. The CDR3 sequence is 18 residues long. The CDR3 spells CASSARGTGRAGANVLTF. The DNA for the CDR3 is TGTGCCAGCAGCGCCCGCGGGACAGGGCGGGCTGGGGCCAACGTCCTGACTTTC. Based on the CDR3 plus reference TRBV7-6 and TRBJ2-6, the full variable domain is GAGVSQSPRYKVTKRGQDVALRCDPISGHVSLYWYRQALGQGPEFLTYFNYEAQQDKSGLPNDRFSAERPEGSISTLTIQRTEQRDSAMYRCASSARGTGRAGANVLTFGAGSRLTVL.

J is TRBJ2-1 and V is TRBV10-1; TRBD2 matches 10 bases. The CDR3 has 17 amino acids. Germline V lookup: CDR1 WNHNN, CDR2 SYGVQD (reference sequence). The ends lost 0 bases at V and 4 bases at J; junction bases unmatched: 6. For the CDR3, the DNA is TGCGCCAGCAGTGAGTCGTCACTAGCGGGATGGTACAATGAGCAGTTCTTC. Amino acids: CASSESSLAGWYNEQFF.

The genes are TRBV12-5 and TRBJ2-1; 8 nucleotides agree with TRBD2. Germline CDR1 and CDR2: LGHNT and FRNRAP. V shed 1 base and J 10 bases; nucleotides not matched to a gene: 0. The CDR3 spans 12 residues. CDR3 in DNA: TGTGCTAGTGGTTTGGGACTAGCGGAGCAGTTCTTC. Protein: CASGLGLAEQFF.

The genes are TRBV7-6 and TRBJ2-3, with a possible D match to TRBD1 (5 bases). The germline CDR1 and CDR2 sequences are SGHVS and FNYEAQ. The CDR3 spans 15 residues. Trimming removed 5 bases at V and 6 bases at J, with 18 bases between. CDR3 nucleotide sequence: TGTGCCAGCAGCCCTGACAGCCATGAACTGGATACGCAGTATTTT. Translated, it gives CASSPDSHELDTQYF.

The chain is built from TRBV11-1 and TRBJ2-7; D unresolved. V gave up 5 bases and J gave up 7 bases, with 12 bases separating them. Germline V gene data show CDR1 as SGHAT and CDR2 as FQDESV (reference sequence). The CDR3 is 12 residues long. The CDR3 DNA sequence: TGTGCCAGCAGCCCTACAATGGGGGAGCAGTACTTC. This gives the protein CASSPTMGEQYF.

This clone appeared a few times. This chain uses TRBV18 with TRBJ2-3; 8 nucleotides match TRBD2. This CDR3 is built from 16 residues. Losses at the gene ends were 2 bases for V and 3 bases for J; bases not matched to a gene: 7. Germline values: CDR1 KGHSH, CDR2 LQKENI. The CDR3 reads CASSPSGGAGTDTQYF. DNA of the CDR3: TGTGCCAGCTCACCATCCGGGGGGGCCGGGACAGATACGCAGTATTTT.

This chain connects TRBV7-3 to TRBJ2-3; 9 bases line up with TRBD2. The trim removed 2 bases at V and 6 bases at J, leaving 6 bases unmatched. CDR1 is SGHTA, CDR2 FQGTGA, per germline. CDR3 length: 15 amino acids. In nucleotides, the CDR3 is TGTGCCAGCAGCTTAGGAGCGGGGGGCAGGGATACGCAGTATTTT. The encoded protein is CASSLGAGGRDTQYF.

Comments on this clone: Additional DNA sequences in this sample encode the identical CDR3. The CDR3 protein is CASSVGGSTDTQYF. CDR3 in DNA: TGTGCCAGCAGCGTAGGAGGGAGCACAGATACGCAGTATTTT. The rearrangement uses TRBV9 and TRBJ2-3; D is perhaps TRBD2 (5 bases). Germline CDR1 and CDR2: SGDLS and YYNGEE. CDR3 length equals 14 residues. Deletions cut 0 bases from V and 0 bases from J, with 5 bases between.

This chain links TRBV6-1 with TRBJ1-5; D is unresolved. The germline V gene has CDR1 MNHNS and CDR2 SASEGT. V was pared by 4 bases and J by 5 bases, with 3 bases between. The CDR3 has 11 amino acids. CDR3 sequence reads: CASSGDQPQHF. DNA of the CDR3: TGTGCCAGCAGTGGTGATCAGCCCCAGCATTTT.

The CDR3 coding sequence is TGTGCCAGCAGGGGGTGGGTATACACAGATACGCAGTATTTT. It translates to CASRGWVYTDTQYF. V is TRBV2 and J is TRBJ2-3; no clear D gene. Between the trimmed V and J ends, which lost 6 bases and 2 bases, there was a span of 12 bases. Germline V CDR1 and CDR2: SNHLY, FYNNEI. The CDR3 spans 14 residues.

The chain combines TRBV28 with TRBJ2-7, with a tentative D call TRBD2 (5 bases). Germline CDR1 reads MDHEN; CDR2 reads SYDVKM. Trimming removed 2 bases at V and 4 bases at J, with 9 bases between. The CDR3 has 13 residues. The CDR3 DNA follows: TGTGCCAGCAGTTTACTAGCCGGGTACGAGCAGTACTTC. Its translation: CASSLLAGYEQYF.

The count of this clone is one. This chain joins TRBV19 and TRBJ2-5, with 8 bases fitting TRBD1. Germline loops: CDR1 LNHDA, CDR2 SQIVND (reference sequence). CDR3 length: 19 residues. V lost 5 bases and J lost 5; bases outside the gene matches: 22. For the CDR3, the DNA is TGTGCCAGTAGTGCATCATCTCCGGGGACAGGTCTTGAGGGGGAGACCCAGTACTTC. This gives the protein CASSASSPGTGLEGETQYF.

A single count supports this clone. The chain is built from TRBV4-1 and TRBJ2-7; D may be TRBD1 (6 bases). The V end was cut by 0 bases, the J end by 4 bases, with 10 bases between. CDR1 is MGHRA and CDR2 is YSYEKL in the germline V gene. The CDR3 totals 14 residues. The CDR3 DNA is TGCGCCAGCAGCCAAGAGCCAGGGGAGTACGAGCAGTACTTC. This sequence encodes CASSQEPGEYEQYF.

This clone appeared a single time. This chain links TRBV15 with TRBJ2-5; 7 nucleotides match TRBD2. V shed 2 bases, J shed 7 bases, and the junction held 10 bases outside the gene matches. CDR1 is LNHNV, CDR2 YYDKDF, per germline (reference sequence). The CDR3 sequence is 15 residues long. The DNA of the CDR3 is TGTGCCACCAGCAGACCCGAGCGGGGCTTAGGGACCCAGTACTTC. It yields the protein CATSRPERGLGTQYF.

Here the CDR3 reads CASSAHRQRASNYGYTF. DNA for the CDR3: TGTGCCAGTAGTGCCCACCGACAGCGGGCATCTAACTATGGCTACACCTTC. The V gene is TRBV19, the J gene TRBJ1-2; a weak D match, TRBD1 (5 bases). This CDR3 comprises 17 residues. Trimming cost V 5 bases and J 0 bases, with 19 bases left between them. Germline loops: CDR1 LNHDA, CDR2 SQIVND (reference sequence).

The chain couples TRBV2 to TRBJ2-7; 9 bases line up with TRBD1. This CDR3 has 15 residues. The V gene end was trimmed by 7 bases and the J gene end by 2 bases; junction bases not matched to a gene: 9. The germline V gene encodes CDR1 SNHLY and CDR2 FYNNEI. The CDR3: CASNYGTGRAYEQYF. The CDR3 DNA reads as TGTGCCAGCAATTACGGGACAGGGAGGGCCTACGAGCAGTACTTC.

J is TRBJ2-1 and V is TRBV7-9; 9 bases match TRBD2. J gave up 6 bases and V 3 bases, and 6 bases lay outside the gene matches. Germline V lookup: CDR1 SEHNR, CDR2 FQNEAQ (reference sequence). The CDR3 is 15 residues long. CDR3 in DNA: TGTGCCAGCAGCTTCCCGGGACTAGCTATCAATGAGCAGTTCTTC. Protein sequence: CASSFPGLAINEQFF.

The chain's CDR3 is CASSTAMNTEAFF. CDR3 coding DNA: TGTGCCAGCTCGACAGCTATGAACACTGAAGCTTTCTTT. The chain couples TRBV6-1 to TRBJ1-1; D is perhaps TRBD1 (5 bases). The CDR3 is 13 amino acids. In germline, CDR1 is MNHNS, CDR2 SASEGT. Trimming removed 8 bases from V and 0 bases from J, with 10 bases in between.